This TCR beta chain was recovered during a study of cytomegalovirus exposure and HLA in healthy donors. Study summary: Earlier, about 180 million T cells were analyzed, and around 100 million unique TCR beta sequences were found among them.

Notes on this clone: Its antigen is undetermined.

A multiplex PCR was run with 60 Vbeta primers and 13 Jbeta primers. Assay used: immunoSEQ multiplex PCR; TCRdb lists only in-frame clones, some missing. The sample yields about 140,000 clones, about 75% seen once. Findings of the study overall: A missense DCLRE1C variant was associated with V- and J-gene trimming of TCR beta chains in a later analysis, and an independent cohort replicated the association.

Sequencing was performed on PBMCs. The TCR comes from a woman under 40 in good health and CMV-seronegative.

The CDR3 region is CASSSRADNQPQHF. For the CDR3, the DNA is TGTGCCAGCAGTTCGAGGGCGGACAATCAGCCCCAGCATTTT. The chain combines TRBV6-5 with TRBJ1-5; no clear D gene. V dropped 4 bases and J dropped 3 bases, with 10 bases sitting between them. CDR3 size: 14 residues. The germline gives CDR1 MNHEY, CDR2 SVGAGI.